These 2 T cell receptor beta chains share one sample of origin, sequenced in a study of blood T cells in healthy people across ages. The use of a sample-barcoded 5' primer and a J-beta primer mix characterized a second PCR of about 6 to 12 cycles. MiXCR, applied by TCRdb to the 5' RACE reads, yields one record per CDR3 protein. The sample has 450,000 to 700,000 distinct CDR3 sequences; about 26% are singletons. Sequencing used blood. Receptors were obtained from a woman in her 70s in good health.

This rearrangement joins TRBV5-1 to TRBJ2-2; 11 bases fit TRBD2. The CDR3 extends over 16 amino acids. Germline CDR1 reads SGHRS; CDR2 reads YFSETQ. The V gene end was trimmed by 3 bases and the J gene end by 4 bases; junction bases not matched to a gene: 5. The CDR3 DNA follows: TGCGCCAGCAGCTCTCCGGGACTAGCGGTCACCGGGGAGCTGTTTTTT. This codes for CASSSPGLAVTGELFF.

This clonotype has only a few counts. The chain links TRBV6-1 to TRBJ1-5; TRBD1 is a possible D gene (6 bases). The CDR3 contains 14 residues. Trimming cost V 0 bases and J 11 bases, with 14 bases left between them. Germline loops: CDR1 MNHNS, CDR2 SASEGT. The CDR3 DNA sequence: TGTGCCAGCAGTGAAGCGGCAGGGGCGAAGTCCCAGCATTTT. Translating it yields CASSEAAGAKSQHF.